This T cell receptor beta chain was documented in a study of T cell repertoires in cytomegalovirus infection. The overall study: Public TCR beta signatures indicated both CMV infection and matching HLA type.

Germline lookup yields CDR1 MDHEN and CDR2 SYDVKM. Trimming stripped 5 bases from V and 2 bases from J, with 18 bases between. The CDR3 sequence is 16 residues long. Whole-study findings and limits: There were HLA-C-restricted CMV-specific TCR beta clonotypes dominating the ex vivo response.

A single record per CDR3 protein comes from TCRdb applying MiXCR to the reads. The top ten hold about 7.3% of the sample, which has over 100,000 distinct CDR3 sequences, more than 15% seen once. This clonotype was seen a handful of times. No antigen is known for it. The V call is TRBV28, the J call TRBJ1-1, with no clear D. Sequenced sample: PBMCs. The receptor's source is a human donor in good health (CMV status not recorded). Some clones in this sample may be carry-over from other donors' samples. The CDR3 bases are TGTGCCAGCAGTCCCCCGGCGCCGGGTGGAAACACTGAAGCTTTCTTT. This translates into CASSPPAPGGNTEAFF. The full variable domain, with the rest looked up from reference TRBV28 and TRBJ1-1, is DVKVTQSSRYLVKRTGEKVFLECVQDMDHENMFWYRQDPGLGLRLIYFSYDVKMKEKGDIPEGYSVSREKKERFSLILESASTNQTSMYLCASSPPAPGGNTEAFFGQGTRLTVV.